This record concerns one T cell receptor beta chain sequence. The target of this receptor is not known. Qualities for individual bases were not recorded, and no much larger clone is one base off. This sample was taken from a study of T cell changes during pregnancy in multiple sclerosis (dated by TCRdb to the late 2010s). Looking at the study overall: Changes in the T cell repertoire over the course of pregnancy were examined in this study in women with multiple sclerosis.

The protocol used for the library was the immunoSEQ multiplex PCR assay. Entries here come from immuneACCESS through TCRdb and include only in-frame sequences with V and J called. Some clones fail to appear in such tables; in the studies checked, an unresolved V gene covers under half of the shortfall, and the cause of the remainder is unknown. In this sample the table shows about 73,000 clones, 92% of which occur a single time. The ten largest clones add up to over 2.5% of the sample. The source of this sequence is a female donor in good health, enrolled as a control in a pregnancy study. The source was peripheral blood, collected in the third trimester of pregnancy.

The DNA reads TGTGCCAGCACTGGACTAGCGGGGACGACCCAGTACTTC. This yields the protein CASTGLAGTTQYF. In this chain, TRBV2 is recombined with TRBJ2-5; TRBD2 fits 12 bases in the junction. Compared with germline, V lacks 7 bases and J lacks 7 bases; bases without a gene match: 4. Its CDR3 holds 13 amino acids, cysteine through phenylalanine. Left in the record is the CDR3 DNA by itself, 39 bases read in frame from the first base. According to the germline V gene, CDR1 reads SNHLY and CDR2 reads FYNNEI.